Listed here are 22 T cell receptor beta chains from one sample, sequenced in a study of OX40 agonist ivuxolimab in advanced cancers. The assay was immunoSEQ multiplex PCR, and TCRdb's table has in-frame clones only and misses some. The profile shows 60,000 or so clones, just under 90% of them singletons. The specimen was CD4+ or CD8+ T cells sorted from blood, collected in a trial of the OX40 agonist ivuxolimab. The source of these receptors is an adult with an advanced solid tumor such as melanoma, head and neck, liver or kidney cancer.

This rearrangement joins TRBV29-1 to TRBJ1-1, with 7 nucleotides matching TRBD1. Germline values: CDR1 SQVTM, CDR2 ANQGSEA. The CDR3 extends over 13 amino acids. The J segment lost 1 base and the V segment lost 6 bases, leaving 5 bases of the junction unmatched. The CDR3 region has the DNA TGCAGCGTACAGGGACAGCAGAACACTGAAGCTTTCTTT. The encoded protein is CSVQGQQNTEAFF.

This clone was seen only once. The V gene is TRBV28, the J gene TRBJ1-1; D ambiguous. This CDR3 contains 12 residues. From germline, CDR1 is MDHEN and CDR2 SYDVKM. The germline V and J ends were trimmed by 6 bases and 8 bases, with 13 bases remaining between them. CDR3 amino acids: CASSRGRLEAFF. The CDR3 DNA is TGTGCCAGCAGCCGTGGACGGTTAGAAGCTTTCTTT.

The rearrangement joins TRBV16 to TRBJ2-7; D unclear. The CDR3 runs to 14 residues. The germline CDR1 and CDR2 sequences are KGHSY and FQNENV. Trimming took off 3 bases at V and 2 bases at J, with 11 bases between the two ends. The CDR3 sequence is CASSHFTSPYEQYF. The DNA of the CDR3 is TGTGCCAGCAGCCACTTCACAAGCCCCTACGAGCAGTACTTC.

This rearrangement joins TRBV30 to TRBJ2-1; D is ambiguous. The germline gives CDR1 GTSNPN, CDR2 SVGIG (reference sequence). The V end was cut by 2 bases, the J end by 9 bases, with 17 bases between. The CDR3 extends over 14 amino acids. The CDR3: CAWSFSDLVGEQFF. The CDR3, as DNA: TGTGCCTGGAGTTTCTCGGACCTGGTGGGTGAGCAGTTCTTC.

The rearrangement links TRBV5-1 to TRBJ1-1, with 7 bases identical to TRBD1. V was clipped by 0 bases and J by 7 bases; unmatched bases: 6. Germline CDR1 reads SGHRS; CDR2 reads YFSETQ. The CDR3 sequence is 14 residues long. This chain's CDR3 is CASSLGQGGYEAFF. The CDR3 DNA reads as TGCGCCAGCAGCTTGGGACAGGGAGGATATGAAGCTTTCTTT.

The chain carries TRBV18 and TRBJ2-1, with 13 positions matching TRBD2. CDR1 is KGHSH and CDR2 is LQKENI in the germline V gene. The CDR3 contains 16 residues. After removal of 3 bases from V and 7 bases from J, the junction contained 6 bases not matched to a gene. The CDR3 is CASSPWTSGSRNEQFF. CDR3 DNA: TGTGCCAGCTCACCCTGGACTAGCGGGAGTAGGAATGAGCAGTTCTTC.

CDR3 nucleotides: TGTGCCAGCAGTTTCAATGAGCAGTTCTTC. This codes for CASSFNEQFF. The chain links TRBV28 to TRBJ2-1; D is unresolved. Germline V CDR1 and CDR2: MDHEN, SYDVKM. This CDR3 has 10 residues. V was shortened by 3 bases and J by 6 bases, with 0 bases between the two germline ends.

The CDR3 reads CASSLLGTGGNYGYTF. The CDR3 DNA is TGTGCCAGCAGTTTATTGGGTACGGGAGGGAACTATGGCTACACCTTC. The V and J genes are TRBV28 and TRBJ1-2; no clear D gene. The germline V and J ends were trimmed by 1 base and 2 bases, with 14 bases remaining between them. The CDR3 runs to 16 residues. CDR1 is MDHEN and CDR2 is SYDVKM in the germline V gene.

This sequence joins TRBV27 and TRBJ2-1; D is perhaps TRBD2 (6 bases). The ends were cut back, 5 bases at V and 4 bases at J, with 12 bases in the middle. The CDR3 spans 14 residues. Germline CDR1 MNHEY, CDR2 SMNVEV (reference sequence). The CDR3: CASSRRERYNEQFF. CDR3 in DNA: TGTGCCAGCAGTCGCCGGGAGCGATACAATGAGCAGTTCTTC.

The chain carries TRBV4-1 and TRBJ2-2, with 11 positions matching TRBD2. Looked up from germline, CDR1 is MGHRA and CDR2 is YSYEKL. With 0 bases clipped from V and 2 bases from J, the junction kept 8 bases outside the gene matches. This CDR3 is built from 19 residues. CDR3 region: CASSQDLSSGRANTGELFF. The DNA of the CDR3 is TGCGCCAGCAGCCAAGATTTGAGTAGCGGGAGGGCAAACACCGGGGAGCTGTTTTTT.

The chain links TRBV5-1 to TRBJ1-3, with 7 bases aligning to TRBD1. V dropped 1 base and J dropped 8; count of bases not matched to a gene: 6. The CDR3 totals 14 residues. Germline loops: CDR1 SGHRS, CDR2 YFSETQ. The DNA for the CDR3 is TGCGCCAGCAGCTTGACGGCAGGGGGACACACCATATATTTT. Protein product: CASSLTAGGHTIYF.

This chain joins TRBV5-1 and TRBJ2-6; 9 bases agree with TRBD2. Looked up from germline, CDR1 is SGHRS and CDR2 is YFSETQ. This CDR3 region has 20 residues. Trimming cost V 3 bases and J 0 bases; bases outside gene matches: 13. Here the CDR3 reads CASSSVGGRAALSGANVLTF. The CDR3 coding sequence is TGCGCCAGCAGCTCTGTTGGCGGGAGGGCCGCCCTCTCTGGGGCCAACGTCCTGACTTTC.

This clone was seen a few times. The gene calls are TRBV19 and TRBJ2-7, with 9 bases aligning to TRBD1. Per germline, CDR1 LNHDA and CDR2 SQIVND (reference sequence). CDR3 length: 18 amino acids. The junction had 13 bases not matched to a gene; V was cut back by 4 bases and J by 0 bases. The chain's CDR3 is CASSTLPPTGGISYEQYF. CDR3 sequence (DNA): TGTGCCAGTAGTACCCTCCCCCCGACAGGGGGAATCTCCTACGAGCAGTACTTC.

The chain combines TRBV11-2 with TRBJ2-1; TRBD2 matches at 10 bases. The CDR3 covers 16 residues. CDR1 SGHAT and CDR2 FQNNGV come from the germline V gene. V gave up 5 bases and J gave up 6 bases; unmatched junction bases: 10. Here the CDR3 reads CASSPSWTSGLNEQFF. CDR3 DNA sequence: TGTGCCAGCAGCCCCAGCTGGACTAGCGGACTCAATGAGCAGTTCTTC.

The gene calls are TRBV28 and TRBJ2-3; 9 bases align to TRBD2. V lost 3 bases to trimming and J lost 0 bases; unmatched junction nucleotides: 10. The CDR3 length is 18 residues. Germline V gives CDR1 MDHEN, CDR2 SYDVKM. Here the CDR3 DNA reads TGTGCCAGCAGTTTTCCGGGACTAGCACAAACTAGCACAGATACGCAGTATTTT. Protein: CASSFPGLAQTSTDTQYF.

The chain joins TRBV27 to TRBJ2-2; 7 bases agree with TRBD1. CDR3 length: 15 residues. Germline V gene data show CDR1 as MNHEY and CDR2 as SMNVEV (reference sequence). V lost 7 bases and J lost 2; bases outside the gene matches: 7. This CDR3 reads CASKPGTANTGELFF. The CDR3 DNA reads as TGTGCCAGCAAACCCGGGACAGCCAACACCGGGGAGCTGTTTTTT.

V usage is TRBV13 and J usage is TRBJ1-3; D call uncertain. Trimming left V 1 base short and J 1 base short, with 8 bases between. The CDR3 consists of 15 residues. Germline lookup yields CDR1 PRHDT and CDR2 FYEKMQ (reference sequence). CDR3 loop: CASSLVGGSGNTIYF. The CDR3 DNA follows: TGTGCCAGCAGCTTAGTGGGAGGATCTGGAAACACCATATATTTT.

The CDR3 DNA is TGTGCCAGCAGCCAAGAGGTTGCGGGAGGACCCTTTAGTGAGCAGTTCTTC. Its protein product is CASSQEVAGGPFSEQFF. The chain employs TRBV4-2 and TRBJ2-1; 8 positions agree with TRBD2. CDR3 length: 17 residues. The V gene's germline CDR1 is LGHNA and CDR2 YNFKEQ. After removal of 0 bases from V and 9 bases from J, the junction contained 13 bases not matched to a gene.

This clone was seen more than once but under ten times. The chain joins TRBV25-1 to TRBJ1-5; D unclear. V gave up 2 bases and J gave up 5 bases, with 10 bases separating them. Germline CDR1 reads MGHDK; CDR2 reads SYGVNS. This CDR3 has 14 amino acids. CDR3 sequence: CASSEPNMYQPQHF. The CDR3 DNA sequence: TGTGCCAGCAGTGAACCCAACATGTATCAGCCCCAGCATTTT.

This sequence joins TRBV5-1 and TRBJ2-3; either TRBD1 or TRBD2 may supply D (6 bases each). The germline gives CDR1 SGHRS, CDR2 YFSETQ. The V end lost 4 bases, the J end lost 2 bases, and 14 bases lay between the germline ends. CDR3 length: 15 residues. The CDR3 reads CASSRGGLATDTQYF. As DNA, the CDR3 is TGCGCCAGCAGCCGAGGGGGACTCGCCACAGATACGCAGTATTTT.

J is TRBJ2-5 and V is TRBV28; 10 bases fit TRBD2. TRBJ2-7 explains the end of the DNA better; the J call may be wrong. The CDR3 is made up of 16 amino acids. Germline loops: CDR1 MDHEN, CDR2 SYDVKM. As DNA, the CDR3 is TGTGCCAGCAGCCAAGCGGGAGGGCCTTTCGGCTACGAGCAGTACTTC. This codes for CASSQAGGPFGYEQYF.

The J gene is TRBJ1-2, the V gene TRBV18; TRBD1 aligns across 7 bases. Germline-derived CDR1 and CDR2 are KGHSH and LQKENI. Trimming at V came to 4 bases and at J to 7 bases, leaving 6 bases not matched to a gene. The CDR3 runs 13 residues. The CDR3 nucleotides read TGTGCCAGCTCACATGACAGGGCCGGTGGCTACACCTTC. It yields the protein CASSHDRAGGYTF.